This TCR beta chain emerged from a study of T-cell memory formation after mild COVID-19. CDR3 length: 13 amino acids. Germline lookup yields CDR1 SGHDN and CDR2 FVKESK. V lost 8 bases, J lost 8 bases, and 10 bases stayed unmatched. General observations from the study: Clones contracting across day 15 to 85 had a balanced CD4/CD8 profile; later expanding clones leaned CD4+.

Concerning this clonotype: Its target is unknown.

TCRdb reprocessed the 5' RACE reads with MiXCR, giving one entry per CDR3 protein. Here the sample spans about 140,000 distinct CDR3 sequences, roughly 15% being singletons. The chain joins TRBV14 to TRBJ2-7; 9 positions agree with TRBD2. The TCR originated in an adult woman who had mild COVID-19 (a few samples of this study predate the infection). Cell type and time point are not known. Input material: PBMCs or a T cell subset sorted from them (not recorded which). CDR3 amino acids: CASGTLAGQKQYF. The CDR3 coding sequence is TGTGCCAGCGGTACCCTAGCGGGGCAAAAGCAGTACTTC.